Below, 5 T cell receptor beta chains from the same sample are listed, as sequenced in a study of T-cell reconstitution after alpha-beta-depleted transplantation in children. Researchers prepared the TCRbeta library using unique molecular identifiers, the study reports. A single record per CDR3 protein comes from TCRdb applying MiXCR to the PCR reads. Here the sample spans hundreds of thousands of distinct CDR3 sequences, approximately 12% being singletons. The sample was PBMCs from the stem cell graft donor, taken from the stem cell graft. All receptors derive from a human donor who donated a stem cell graft to a child with acute lymphoblastic leukemia.

This clonotype was observed many times. V usage is TRBV5-1 and J usage is TRBJ2-7; 8 nucleotides align to TRBD1. Germline V CDR1 and CDR2: SGHRS, YFSETQ. CDR3 length: 13 amino acids. The ends lost 2 bases at V and 5 bases at J; junction bases unmatched: 3. The CDR3 here is CASSFRQGNEQYF. CDR3 nucleotide sequence: TGCGCCAGCAGCTTTCGACAGGGGAACGAGCAGTACTTC. Combining the CDR3 with reference TRBV5-1 and TRBJ2-7 gives the whole variable domain KAGVTQTPRYLIKTRGQQVTLSCSPISGHRSVSWYQQTPGQGLQFLFEYFSETQRNKGNFPGRFSGRQFSNSRSEMNVSTLELGDSALYLCASSFRQGNEQYFGPGTRLTVT.

Concerning this clonotype itself: Given a much more abundant clone one base away, this may be a read error. V usage is TRBV6-1 and J usage is TRBJ1-5; D unresolved. Trimming took 7 bases from V and 0 from J, leaving 13 bases between them. Germline V gene lookup returns CDR1 MNHNS and CDR2 SASEGT. CDR3 length: 15 amino acids. The CDR3 loop reads CASTPEIYSNQPQHF. Written as DNA, the CDR3 is TGTGCCAGCACCCCCGAGATTTATAGCAATCAGCCCCAGCATTTT.

This clonotype has just a few counts. The chain has TRBV30 and TRBJ1-5; D is possibly TRBD1 (6 bases). The CDR3 consists of 14 residues. Trimming stripped 3 bases from V and 4 bases from J, with 13 bases between. Germline loops: CDR1 GTSNPN, CDR2 SVGIG (reference sequence). CDR3 amino acids: CAWSPDSSNQPQHF. The CDR3 DNA reads TGTGCCTGGAGCCCGGACAGCTCGAATCAGCCCCAGCATTTT.

This clonotype has a count of ten or more. CDR3 bases: TGCAGCGTTCGGGGCAAGTCCACCGGGGAGCTGTTTTTT. Translation gives CSVRGKSTGELFF. V gene TRBV29-1 combines with J gene TRBJ2-2; D may correspond to TRBD1 or TRBD2 (5 bases each). V lost 5 bases and J 4 bases, leaving 11 bases between the germline ends. The CDR3 consists of 13 residues. Germline-derived CDR1 and CDR2 are SQVTM and ANQGSEA.

There are many counts of this clonotype. The rearrangement uses TRBV12-3 or TRBV12-4 and TRBJ2-5; D not resolved. With 3 bases removed from V and 5 bases from J, the gap between germline ends came to 10 bases. The CDR3 sequence is 13 residues long. In DNA, the CDR3 is TGTGCCAGCAGTTTCGACATGGGTGAGACCCAGTACTTC. Encoded protein: CASSFDMGETQYF.